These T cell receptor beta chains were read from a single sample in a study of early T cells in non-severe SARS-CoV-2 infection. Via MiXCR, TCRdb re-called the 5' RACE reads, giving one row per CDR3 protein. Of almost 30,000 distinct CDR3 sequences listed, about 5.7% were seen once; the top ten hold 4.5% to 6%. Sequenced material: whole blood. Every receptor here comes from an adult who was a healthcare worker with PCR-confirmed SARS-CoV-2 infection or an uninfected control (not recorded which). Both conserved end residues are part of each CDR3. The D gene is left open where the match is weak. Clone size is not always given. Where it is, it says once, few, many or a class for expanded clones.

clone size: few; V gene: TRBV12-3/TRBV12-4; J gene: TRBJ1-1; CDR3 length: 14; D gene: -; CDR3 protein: CASSPPGRSTEAFF; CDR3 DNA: TGTGCCAGCAGCCCCCCGGGGCGAAGTACTGAAGCTTTCTTT
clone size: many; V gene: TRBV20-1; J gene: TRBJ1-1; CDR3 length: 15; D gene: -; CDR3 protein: CSAPRSLGTPSEAFF; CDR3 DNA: TGCAGTGCTCCGCGTAGTCTCGGGACACCCTCTGAAGCTTTCTTT
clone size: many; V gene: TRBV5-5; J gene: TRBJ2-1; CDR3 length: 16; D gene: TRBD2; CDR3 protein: CASSHIAGGELGEQFF; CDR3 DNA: TGTGCCAGCAGCCATATAGCGGGGGGCGAGCTCGGTGAGCAGTTCTTC
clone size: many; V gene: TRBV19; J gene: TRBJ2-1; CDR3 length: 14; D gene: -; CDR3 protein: CASNVGSHYNEQFF; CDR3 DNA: TGTGCCAGTAACGTGGGTTCTCACTACAATGAGCAGTTCTTC
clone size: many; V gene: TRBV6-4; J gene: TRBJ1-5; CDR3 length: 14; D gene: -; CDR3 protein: CASSDSGENQPQHF; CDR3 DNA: TGTGCCAGCAGTGACTCGGGAGAGAATCAGCCCCAGCATTTT
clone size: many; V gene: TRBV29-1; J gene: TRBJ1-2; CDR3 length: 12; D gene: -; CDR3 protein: CSAQSLRNGYTF; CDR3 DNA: TGCAGCGCCCAAAGTCTGCGTAATGGCTACACCTTC
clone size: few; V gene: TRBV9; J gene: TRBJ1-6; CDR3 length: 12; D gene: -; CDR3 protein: CASSAGGSPLHF; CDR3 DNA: TGTGCCAGCAGCGCCGGGGGGTCACCCCTCCACTTT
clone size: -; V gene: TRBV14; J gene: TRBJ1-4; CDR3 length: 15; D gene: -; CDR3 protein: CASSPAWGKDEKLFF; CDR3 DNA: TGTGCCAGCAGCCCTGCTTGGGGGAAGGATGAAAAACTGTTTTTT
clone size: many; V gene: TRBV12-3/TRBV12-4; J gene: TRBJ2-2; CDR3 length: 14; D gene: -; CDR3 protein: CASSLAGFDGELFF; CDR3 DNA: TGTGCCAGCAGTTTAGCGGGGTTCGACGGGGAGCTGTTTTTT
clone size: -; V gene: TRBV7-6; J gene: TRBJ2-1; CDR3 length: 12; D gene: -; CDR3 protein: CASSSPDNEQFF; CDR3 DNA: TGTGCCAGCAGCTCACCCGACAATGAGCAGTTCTTC
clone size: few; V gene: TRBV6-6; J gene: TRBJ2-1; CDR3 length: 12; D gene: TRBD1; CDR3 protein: CASSDRVNEQFF; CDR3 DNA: TGTGCCAGCAGCGACAGGGTCAATGAGCAGTTCTTC
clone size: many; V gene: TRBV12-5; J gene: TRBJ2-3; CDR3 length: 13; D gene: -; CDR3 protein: CASGIAPQDTQYF; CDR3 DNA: TGTGCTAGTGGTATCGCCCCACAGGATACGCAGTATTTT
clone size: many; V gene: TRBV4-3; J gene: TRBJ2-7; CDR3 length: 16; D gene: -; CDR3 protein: CASSQDGRKGPYEQYF; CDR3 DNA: TGCGCCAGCAGCCAAGATGGGAGGAAGGGTCCCTACGAGCAGTACTTC
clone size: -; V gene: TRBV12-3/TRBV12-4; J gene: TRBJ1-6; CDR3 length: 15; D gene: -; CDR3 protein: CASSLAGTGNSPLHF; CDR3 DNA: TGTGCCAGCAGTTTAGCCGGGACGGGTAATTCACCCCTCCACTTT
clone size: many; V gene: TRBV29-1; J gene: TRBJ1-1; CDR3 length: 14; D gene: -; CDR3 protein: CSVVQAGKNTEAFF; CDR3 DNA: TGCAGCGTTGTACAGGCAGGGAAGAACACTGAAGCTTTCTTT
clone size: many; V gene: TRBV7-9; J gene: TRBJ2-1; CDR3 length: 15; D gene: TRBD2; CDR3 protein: CASSLTSGVYNEQFF; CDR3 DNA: TGTGCCAGCAGCTTAACTAGCGGGGTTTACAATGAGCAGTTCTTC
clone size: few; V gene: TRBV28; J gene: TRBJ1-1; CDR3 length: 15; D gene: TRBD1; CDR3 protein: CASSPNRGLSTEAFF; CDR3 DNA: TGTGCCAGCAGCCCTAACAGGGGGTTAAGCACTGAAGCTTTCTTT
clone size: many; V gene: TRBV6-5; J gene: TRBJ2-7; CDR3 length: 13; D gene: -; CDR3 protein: CASRQDFPYEQYF; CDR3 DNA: TGTGCCAGCAGGCAGGATTTCCCCTACGAGCAGTACTTC
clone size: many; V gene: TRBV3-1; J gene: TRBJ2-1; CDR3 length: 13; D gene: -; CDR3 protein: CASSPRPTNEQFF; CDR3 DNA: TGTGCCAGCAGCCCCAGGCCGACCAATGAGCAGTTCTTC
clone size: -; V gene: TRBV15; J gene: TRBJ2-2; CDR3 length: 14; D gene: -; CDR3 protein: CATSLFRRPGELFF; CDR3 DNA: TGTGCCACCAGCCTCTTCAGGCGGCCCGGGGAGCTGTTTTTT
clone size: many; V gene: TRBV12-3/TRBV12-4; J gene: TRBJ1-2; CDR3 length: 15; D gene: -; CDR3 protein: CASRSYSRTSDGYTF; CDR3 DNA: TGTGCCAGCAGGTCATATTCCCGGACGTCCGATGGCTACACCTTC
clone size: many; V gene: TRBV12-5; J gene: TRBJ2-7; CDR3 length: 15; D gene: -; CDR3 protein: CASGAGPFGSYEQYF; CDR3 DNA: TGTGCTAGTGGCGCTGGGCCATTCGGGTCCTACGAGCAGTACTTC
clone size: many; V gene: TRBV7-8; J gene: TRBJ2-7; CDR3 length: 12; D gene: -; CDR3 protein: CASSRDDYEQYF; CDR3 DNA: TGTGCCAGCAGCCGAGATGACTACGAGCAGTACTTC
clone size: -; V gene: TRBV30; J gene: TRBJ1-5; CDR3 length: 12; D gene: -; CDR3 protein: CAWGRNNQPQHF; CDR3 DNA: TGTGCCTGGGGACGGAACAATCAGCCCCAGCATTTT
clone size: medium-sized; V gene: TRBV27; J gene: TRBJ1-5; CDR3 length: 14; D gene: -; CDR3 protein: CASSWGADNQPQHF; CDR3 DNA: TGTGCCAGCAGTTGGGGCGCAGACAATCAGCCCCAGCATTTT
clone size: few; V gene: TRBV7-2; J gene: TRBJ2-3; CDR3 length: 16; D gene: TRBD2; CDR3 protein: CASNSWGRGGADTQYF; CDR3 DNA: TGTGCCAGCAACTCCTGGGGACGGGGGGGCGCAGATACGCAGTATTTT
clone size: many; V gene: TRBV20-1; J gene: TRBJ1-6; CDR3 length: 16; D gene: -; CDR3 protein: CSARGGGNSYNSPLHF; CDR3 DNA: TGCAGTGCTAGAGGCGGGGGGAACTCCTATAATTCACCCCTCCACTTT
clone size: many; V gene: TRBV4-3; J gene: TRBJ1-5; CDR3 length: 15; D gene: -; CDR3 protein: CASSVSASFNQPQHF; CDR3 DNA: TGCGCCAGCAGTGTCTCGGCGAGTTTTAATCAGCCCCAGCATTTT
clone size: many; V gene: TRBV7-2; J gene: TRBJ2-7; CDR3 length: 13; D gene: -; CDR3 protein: CASSLYGTYEQYF; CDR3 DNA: TGTGCCAGCAGCTTGTATGGTACCTACGAGCAGTACTTC
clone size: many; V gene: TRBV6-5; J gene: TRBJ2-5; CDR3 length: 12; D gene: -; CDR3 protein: CASSTGRKTQYF; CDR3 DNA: TGTGCCAGCAGTACAGGGAGAAAGACCCAGTACTTC
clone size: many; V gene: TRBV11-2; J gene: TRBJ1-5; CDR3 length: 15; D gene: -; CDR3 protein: CASSLGGLSNQPQHF; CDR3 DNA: TGTGCCAGCAGCTTAGGGGGATTGAGCAATCAGCCCCAGCATTTT
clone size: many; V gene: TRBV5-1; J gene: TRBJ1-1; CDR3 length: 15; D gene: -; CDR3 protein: CASSLRAGYGAEAFF; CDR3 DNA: TGCGCCAGCAGCTTGAGGGCAGGGTATGGGGCTGAAGCTTTCTTT
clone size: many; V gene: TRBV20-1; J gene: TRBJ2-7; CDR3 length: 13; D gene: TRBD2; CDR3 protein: CSASGLAGYEQYF; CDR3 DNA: TGCAGTGCTAGCGGCCTAGCGGGATACGAGCAGTACTTC
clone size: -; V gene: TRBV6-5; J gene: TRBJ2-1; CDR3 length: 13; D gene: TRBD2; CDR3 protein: CASSYSERGLQFF; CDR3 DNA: TGTGCCAGCAGTTACTCTGAGCGGGGACTCCAGTTCTTC
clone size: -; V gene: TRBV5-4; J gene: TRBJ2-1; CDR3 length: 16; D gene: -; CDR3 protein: CASSRGFTTVSAEQFF; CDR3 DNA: TGTGCCAGCAGCCGGGGGTTCACTACTGTATCCGCTGAGCAGTTCTTC
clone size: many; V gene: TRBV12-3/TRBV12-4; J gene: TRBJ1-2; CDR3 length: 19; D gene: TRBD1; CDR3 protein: CASSSTFVYRQGSFLGYTF; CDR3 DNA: TGTGCCAGCAGTTCCACATTTGTATATCGACAGGGGAGTTTCCTTGGCTACACCTTC
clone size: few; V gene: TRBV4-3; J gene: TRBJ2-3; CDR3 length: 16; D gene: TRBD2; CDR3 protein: CASSQFGGGPTDTQYF; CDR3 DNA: TGCGCCAGCAGCCAATTCGGGGGGGGCCCCACAGATACGCAGTATTTT
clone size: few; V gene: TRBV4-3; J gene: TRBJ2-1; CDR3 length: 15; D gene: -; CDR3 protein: CASSQVYTSAGEQFF; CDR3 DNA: TGCGCCAGCAGCCAAGTGTATACCTCCGCGGGGGAGCAGTTCTTC
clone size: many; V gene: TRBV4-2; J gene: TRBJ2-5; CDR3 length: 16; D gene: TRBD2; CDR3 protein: CASSQDRQRGEETQYF; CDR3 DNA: TGTGCCAGCAGCCAAGATCGACAGCGGGGGGAAGAGACCCAGTACTTC
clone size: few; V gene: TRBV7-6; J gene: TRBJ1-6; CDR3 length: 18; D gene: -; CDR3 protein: CASSLNLQGSSQNSPLHF; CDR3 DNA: TGTGCCAGCAGCCTTAATCTACAGGGTTCAAGCCAGAATTCACCCCTCCACTTT
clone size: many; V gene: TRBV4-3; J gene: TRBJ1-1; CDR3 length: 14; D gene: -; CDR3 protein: CASSPLQQNTEAFF; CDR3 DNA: TGCGCCAGCAGCCCACTACAGCAGAACACTGAAGCTTTCTTT
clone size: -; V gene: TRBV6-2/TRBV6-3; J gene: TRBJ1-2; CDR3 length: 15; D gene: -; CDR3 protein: CASSYDPTLIYGYTF; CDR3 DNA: TGTGCCAGCAGTTACGATCCCACTCTTATCTATGGCTACACCTTC
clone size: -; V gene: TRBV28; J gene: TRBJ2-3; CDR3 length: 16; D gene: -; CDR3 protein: CASSLYQGWGTDTQYF; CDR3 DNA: TGTGCCAGCAGTTTGTATCAGGGCTGGGGCACAGATACGCAGTATTTT
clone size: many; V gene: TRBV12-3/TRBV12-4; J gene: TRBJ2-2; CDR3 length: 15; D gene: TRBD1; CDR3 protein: CASSFVDRVTGELFF; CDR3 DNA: TGTGCCAGCAGTTTTGTGGACAGGGTGACCGGGGAGCTGTTTTTT
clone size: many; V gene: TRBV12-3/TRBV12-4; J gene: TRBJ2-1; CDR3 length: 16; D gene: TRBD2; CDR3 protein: CASSQSRERGNNEQFF; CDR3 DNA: TGTGCCAGCAGCCAAAGTAGGGAGCGGGGAAACAATGAGCAGTTCTTC
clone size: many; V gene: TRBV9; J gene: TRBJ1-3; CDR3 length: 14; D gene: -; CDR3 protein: CASSVGGERSTIYF; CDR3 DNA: TGTGCCAGCAGCGTAGGCGGAGAGAGGAGCACCATATATTTT
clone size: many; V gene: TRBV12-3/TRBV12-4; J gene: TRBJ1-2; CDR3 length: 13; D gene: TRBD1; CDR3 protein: CASTQNRGGGYTF; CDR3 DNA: TGTGCCAGCACCCAGAACAGGGGGGGTGGCTACACCTTC